These T cell receptor beta chains were read from a single sample in a study of cytomegalovirus exposure and HLA in healthy donors. Sequencing was performed with immunoSEQ multiplex PCR; in TCRdb, only in-frame clones are kept and a portion is missing. The sample spans 41,000 or so clones; the ten largest clones claim roughly 6%. The material sequenced was PBMCs. These TCRs come from a man aged 25-45 years in good health and CMV-seronegative. Each CDR3 is given with its conserved first and last residue. A D gene is named only where the DNA matches it firmly.

v_call: TRBV30; d_call: NA; j_call: TRBJ2-5; cdr3_aa: CAWSVLGGGAETQYF; cdr3_nt: TGTGCCTGGAGTGTATTAGGAGGGGGCGCCGAGACCCAGTACTTC
v_call: TRBV29-1; d_call: NA; j_call: TRBJ2-2; cdr3_aa: CSGGGPGVGELFF; cdr3_nt: TGCAGCGGGGGGGGCCCAGGGGTCGGGGAGCTGTTTTTT
v_call: TRBV29-1; d_call: NA; j_call: TRBJ2-2; cdr3_aa: CSVSGVGELFF; cdr3_nt: TGCAGCGTTAGCGGTGTCGGGGAGCTGTTTTTT
v_call: TRBV2; d_call: TRBD1; j_call: TRBJ1-1; cdr3_aa: CASKDRGVVIEAFF; cdr3_nt: TGTGCCAGCAAGGACAGGGGGGTGGTGATTGAAGCTTTCTTT
v_call: TRBV5-1; d_call: TRBD1; j_call: TRBJ1-1; cdr3_aa: CASSPSDRLNTEAFF; cdr3_nt: TGCGCCAGCAGCCCGTCGGACAGGTTGAACACTGAAGCTTTCTTT
v_call: TRBV29-1; d_call: NA; j_call: TRBJ2-7; cdr3_aa: CSVEDGQGTSYEQYF; cdr3_nt: TGCAGCGTTGAAGATGGGCAGGGAACCTCCTACGAGCAGTACTTC
v_call: TRBV18; d_call: TRBD2; j_call: TRBJ2-3; cdr3_aa: CASSARTRGDTQYF; cdr3_nt: TGTGCCAGCTCTGCCCGGACTAGAGGTGATACGCAGTATTTT
v_call: TRBV6-1; d_call: NA; j_call: TRBJ2-5; cdr3_aa: CASSADRNQETQYF; cdr3_nt: TGTGCCAGTTCAGCCGACAGGAATCAAGAGACCCAGTACTTC
v_call: TRBV12-5; d_call: TRBD1; j_call: TRBJ2-7; cdr3_aa: CASGSGQAYEQYF; cdr3_nt: TGTGCTAGTGGCTCCGGACAGGCCTACGAGCAGTACTTC
v_call: TRBV2; d_call: NA; j_call: TRBJ1-1; cdr3_aa: CASKTGPRTEAFF; cdr3_nt: TGTGCCAGCAAAACAGGGCCGCGAACTGAAGCTTTCTTT
v_call: TRBV9; d_call: TRBD1; j_call: TRBJ2-1; cdr3_aa: CASSVAAGGNEQFF; cdr3_nt: TGTGCCAGCAGCGTAGCTGCAGGGGGCAATGAGCAGTTCTTC
v_call: TRBV27; d_call: NA; j_call: TRBJ1-2; cdr3_aa: CASSPIAHNYGYTF; cdr3_nt: TGTGCCAGCAGTCCTATCGCCCATAACTATGGCTACACCTTC
v_call: TRBV19; d_call: NA; j_call: TRBJ2-5; cdr3_aa: CASSTGTQETQYF; cdr3_nt: TGTGCCAGTAGTACGGGGACTCAAGAGACCCAGTACTTC
v_call: TRBV6-6; d_call: TRBD1; j_call: TRBJ2-1; cdr3_aa: CASGDSHNEQFF; cdr3_nt: TGTGCCAGCGGGGACAGTCACAATGAGCAGTTCTTC
v_call: TRBV7-9; d_call: TRBD2; j_call: TRBJ2-7; cdr3_aa: CASSRYELAGSIRGYEQYF; cdr3_nt: TGTGCCAGCAGCCGATACGAACTAGCGGGGTCTATTAGGGGATACGAGCAGTACTTC
v_call: TRBV6-1; d_call: NA; j_call: TRBJ2-7; cdr3_aa: CASSKLPSSYEQYF; cdr3_nt: TGTGCCAGCAGCAAGTTACCGAGCTCCTACGAGCAGTACTTC
v_call: TRBV19; d_call: NA; j_call: TRBJ1-5; cdr3_aa: CASTGGGVRARNSNQPQHF; cdr3_nt: TGTGCCAGTACGGGTGGGGGGGTAAGGGCCCGTAATAGCAATCAGCCCCAGCATTTT
v_call: TRBV4-2; d_call: NA; j_call: TRBJ1-1; cdr3_aa: CASSQDIIESVNTEAFF; cdr3_nt: TGTGCCAGCAGCCAAGATATCATCGAAAGCGTGAACACTGAAGCTTTCTTT
v_call: TRBV6-5; d_call: TRBD2; j_call: TRBJ2-1; cdr3_aa: CASSYAGVFDEQFF; cdr3_nt: TGTGCCAGCAGTTACGCGGGGGTCTTCGATGAGCAGTTCTTC
v_call: TRBV28; d_call: NA; j_call: TRBJ2-7; cdr3_aa: CASTTLGVTNEQYF; cdr3_nt: TGTGCCAGCACCACTCTCGGGGTAACGAACGAGCAGTACTTC
v_call: TRBV4-2; d_call: NA; j_call: TRBJ2-5; cdr3_aa: CASSQEPGEPQYF; cdr3_nt: TGTGCCAGCAGCCAAGAACCGGGAGAACCCCAGTACTTC
v_call: TRBV29-1; d_call: TRBD2; j_call: TRBJ2-1; cdr3_aa: CSALSGRYNEQFF; cdr3_nt: TGCAGCGCCCTTAGCGGGCGCTACAATGAGCAGTTCTTC
v_call: TRBV25-1; d_call: TRBD1; j_call: TRBJ2-7; cdr3_aa: CASSDEIAGTALEQYF; cdr3_nt: TGTGCCAGCAGTGACGAGATCGCCGGGACAGCTCTCGAGCAGTACTTC
v_call: TRBV6-5; d_call: NA; j_call: TRBJ1-2; cdr3_aa: CASKIQGSGYTF; cdr3_nt: TGTGCCAGCAAAATACAGGGTTCCGGCTACACCTTC
v_call: TRBV4-2; d_call: NA; j_call: TRBJ1-1; cdr3_aa: CASSRRQNTEAFF; cdr3_nt: TGTGCCAGCAGCCGACGACAGAACACTGAAGCTTTCTTT
v_call: TRBV7-9; d_call: TRBD1; j_call: TRBJ1-1; cdr3_aa: CASSARGQQAFF; cdr3_nt: TGTGCCAGCAGCGCCCGGGGACAGCAAGCTTTCTTT
v_call: TRBV6-6; d_call: NA; j_call: TRBJ2-1; cdr3_aa: CASTTGTLYNEQFF; cdr3_nt: TGTGCCAGCACCACCGGGACACTATACAATGAGCAGTTCTTC
v_call: TRBV7-2; d_call: NA; j_call: TRBJ1-1; cdr3_aa: CASSLGGQRTEAFF; cdr3_nt: TGTGCCAGCAGCCTCGGGGGGCAGCGCACTGAAGCTTTCTTT
v_call: TRBV4-2; d_call: NA; j_call: TRBJ1-6; cdr3_aa: CASSQVQEFSSYNSPLHF; cdr3_nt: TGTGCCAGCAGCCAAGTTCAGGAATTTAGCTCCTATAATTCACCCCTCCACTTT
v_call: TRBV11-3; d_call: TRBD1; j_call: TRBJ1-1; cdr3_aa: CASTGQGLTEAFF; cdr3_nt: TGTGCCAGCACCGGACAGGGTTTGACTGAAGCTTTCTTT
v_call: TRBV7-3; d_call: NA; j_call: TRBJ1-1; cdr3_aa: CASSLSLRSEAFF; cdr3_nt: TGTGCCAGCAGCTTAAGTCTGAGGTCTGAAGCTTTCTTT
v_call: TRBV29-1; d_call: TRBD1; j_call: TRBJ1-2; cdr3_aa: CSEGQSANYGYTF; cdr3_nt: TGCAGCGAGGGACAGAGCGCTAACTATGGCTACACCTTC
v_call: TRBV10-1; d_call: NA; j_call: TRBJ1-1; cdr3_aa: CASTASAANTEAFF; cdr3_nt: TGCGCCAGCACCGCCTCGGCGGCGAACACTGAAGCTTTCTTT
v_call: TRBV6-1; d_call: TRBD1; j_call: TRBJ1-5; cdr3_aa: CASRKGAGNQPQHF; cdr3_nt: TGTGCCAGCAGAAAGGGGGCTGGGAATCAGCCCCAGCATTTT
v_call: TRBV6-6; d_call: TRBD1; j_call: TRBJ1-2; cdr3_aa: CASRPQGTGGYTF; cdr3_nt: TGTGCCAGCAGGCCACAGGGGACCGGGGGCTACACCTTC
v_call: TRBV18; d_call: NA; j_call: TRBJ1-5; cdr3_aa: CASSPGRGGGQPQHF; cdr3_nt: TGTGCCAGCTCACCAGGCCGGGGGGGAGGTCAGCCCCAGCATTTT
v_call: TRBV19; d_call: TRBD1; j_call: TRBJ1-4; cdr3_aa: CASSSNRGEKLFF; cdr3_nt: TGTGCCAGTAGTTCAAACAGGGGAGAAAAACTGTTTTTT
v_call: TRBV5-1; d_call: TRBD1; j_call: TRBJ2-1; cdr3_aa: CASSFRDRHNNEQFF; cdr3_nt: TGCGCCAGCAGCTTCCGGGACAGACACAACAATGAGCAGTTCTTC
v_call: TRBV5-4; d_call: NA; j_call: TRBJ2-7; cdr3_aa: CASSIGDNSYEQYF; cdr3_nt: TGTGCCAGCAGCATAGGGGACAACTCCTACGAGCAGTACTTC
v_call: TRBV5-1; d_call: TRBD1; j_call: TRBJ2-1; cdr3_aa: CASSLVGTGISYNEQFF; cdr3_nt: TGCGCCAGCAGCTTGGTTGGGACAGGGATATCCTACAATGAGCAGTTCTTC
v_call: TRBV29-1; d_call: TRBD1; j_call: TRBJ1-1; cdr3_aa: CSVVDRGTEAFF; cdr3_nt: TGCAGCGTTGTAGACAGGGGCACTGAAGCTTTCTTT
v_call: TRBV10-3; d_call: TRBD2; j_call: TRBJ2-7; cdr3_aa: CAISDQRGGAYEQYF; cdr3_nt: TGTGCCATCAGTGATCAGCGGGGGGGGGCCTACGAGCAGTACTTC
v_call: TRBV7-9; d_call: TRBD1; j_call: TRBJ2-2; cdr3_aa: CASSLGTGNRELFF; cdr3_nt: TGTGCCAGCAGCTTGGGGACAGGGAACCGGGAGCTGTTTTTT
v_call: TRBV14; d_call: NA; j_call: TRBJ2-7; cdr3_aa: CASSQVQGYEQYF; cdr3_nt: TGTGCCAGCAGCCAAGTACAGGGCTACGAGCAGTACTTC
v_call: TRBV7-9; d_call: TRBD2; j_call: TRBJ2-5; cdr3_aa: CASSLRDRDYQYF; cdr3_nt: TGTGCCAGCAGTCTTCGGGACCGGGACTACCAGTACTTC
v_call: TRBV7-3; d_call: TRBD1; j_call: TRBJ1-3; cdr3_aa: CASSPPGTGSSGNTIYF; cdr3_nt: TGTGCCAGCAGCCCGCCCGGGACAGGGTCCTCTGGAAACACCATATATTTT
v_call: TRBV5-1; d_call: NA; j_call: TRBJ2-7; cdr3_aa: CASSFPRTTEQSF; cdr3_nt: TGCGCCAGCAGCTTCCCTAGAACAACCGAGCAGTCCTTC
v_call: TRBV2; d_call: TRBD2; j_call: TRBJ2-3; cdr3_aa: CASSPGLLSTDTQYF; cdr3_nt: TGTGCCAGCAGTCCGGGACTACTGAGCACAGATACGCAGTATTTT
v_call: TRBV19; d_call: NA; j_call: TRBJ1-5; cdr3_aa: CASSIGRGGASQPQHF; cdr3_nt: TGTGCCAGTAGTATAGGGAGGGGGGGCGCGAGTCAGCCCCAGCATTTT
v_call: TRBV10-3; d_call: TRBD2; j_call: TRBJ2-1; cdr3_aa: CAISGAGASYNEQFF; cdr3_nt: TGTGCCATCAGTGGAGCGGGGGCCTCTTACAATGAGCAGTTCTTC
v_call: TRBV6-1; d_call: TRBD1; j_call: TRBJ2-4; cdr3_aa: CASSERQGLAKNIQYF; cdr3_nt: TGTGCCAGCAGTGAACGACAGGGCCTTGCCAAAAACATTCAGTACTTC
v_call: TRBV14; d_call: NA; j_call: TRBJ1-6; cdr3_aa: CASSQDRGSHSPLHF; cdr3_nt: TGTGCCAGCAGCCAAGACAGGGGTAGTCATTCACCCCTCCACTTT
v_call: TRBV27; d_call: NA; j_call: TRBJ1-5; cdr3_aa: CASSFTGVAQPQHF; cdr3_nt: TGTGCCAGCAGTTTCACCGGGGTTGCCCAGCCCCAGCATTTT